This T cell receptor (beta chain) was captured by sequencing in a study of cytomegalovirus exposure and HLA in healthy donors. In the case of this clone: What it recognizes is unknown. An end of the junction differs from the germline gene, which may be a read error. The sample contains more than one DNA sequence encoding this CDR3.

Study outcomes and limitations: Presence/absence analyses rested on an assumption that sequencing depth was roughly uniform across donors.

The PCR had 60 Vbeta and 13 Jbeta primers. Only in-frame clones appear in the TCRdb table, and some are missing; sequencing was by immunoSEQ multiplex PCR. The repertoire holds over 95,000 clones, with about 78% as singletons. Germline V gene sequence: CDR1 KGHSH, CDR2 LQKENI. The CDR3 consists of 14 residues. The sequence was collected from a woman aged 35 to 49 in good health and CMV-seropositive. The V and J genes are TRBV18 and TRBJ1-1; D might be TRBD1 (6 bases). Sequenced: PBMCs. CDR3 sequence: CASSPGAGRTEAFF. For the CDR3, the DNA is TGTGCCAGCTCACCGGGGGCGGGTAGAACTGAAGCCTTCTTT. Looking up the rest from reference TRBV18 and TRBJ1-1 gives the full variable domain: NAGVMQNPRHLVRRRGQEARLRCSPMKGHSHVYWYRQLPEEGLKFMVYLQKENIIDESGMPKERFSAEFPKEGPSILRIQQVVRGDSAAYFCASSPGAGRTEAFFGQGTRLTVV.